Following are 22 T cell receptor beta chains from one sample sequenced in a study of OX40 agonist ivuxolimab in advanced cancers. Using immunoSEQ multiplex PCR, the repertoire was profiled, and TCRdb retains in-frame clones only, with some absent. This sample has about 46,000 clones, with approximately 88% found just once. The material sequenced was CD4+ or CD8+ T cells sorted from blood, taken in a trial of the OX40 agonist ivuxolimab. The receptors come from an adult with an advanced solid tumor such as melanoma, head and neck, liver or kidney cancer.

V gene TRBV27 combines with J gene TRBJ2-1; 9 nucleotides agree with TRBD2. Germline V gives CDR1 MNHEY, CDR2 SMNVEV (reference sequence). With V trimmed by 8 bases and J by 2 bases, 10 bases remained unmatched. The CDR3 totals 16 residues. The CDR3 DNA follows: TGTGCCAGCGGGGATAGCGGGAGTTTCGCCTACAATGAGCAGTTCTTC. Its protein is CASGDSGSFAYNEQFF.

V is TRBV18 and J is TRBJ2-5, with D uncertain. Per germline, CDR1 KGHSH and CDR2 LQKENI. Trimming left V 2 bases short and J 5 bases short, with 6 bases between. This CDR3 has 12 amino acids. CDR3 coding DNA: TGTGCCAGCTCACCATACGGGGAGACCCAGTACTTC. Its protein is CASSPYGETQYF.

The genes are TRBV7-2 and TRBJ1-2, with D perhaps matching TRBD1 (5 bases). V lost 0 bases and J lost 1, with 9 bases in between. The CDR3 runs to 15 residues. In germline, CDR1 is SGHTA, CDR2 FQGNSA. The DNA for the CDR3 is TGTGCCAGCAGCTTAGCGCGCGACAGTAACTATGGCTACACCTTC. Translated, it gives CASSLARDSNYGYTF.

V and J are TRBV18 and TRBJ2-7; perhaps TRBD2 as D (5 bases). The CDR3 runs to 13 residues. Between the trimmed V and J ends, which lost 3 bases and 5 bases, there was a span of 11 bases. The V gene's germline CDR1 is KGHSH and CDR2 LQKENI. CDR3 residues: CASSPRVGDEQYF. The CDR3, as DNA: TGTGCCAGCTCACCGCGGGTCGGGGACGAGCAGTACTTC.

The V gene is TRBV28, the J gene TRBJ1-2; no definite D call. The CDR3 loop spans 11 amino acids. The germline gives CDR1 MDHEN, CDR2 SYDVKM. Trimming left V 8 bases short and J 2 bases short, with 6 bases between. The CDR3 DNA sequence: TGTGCCAGCGAACAAAACTATGGCTACACCTTC. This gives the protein CASEQNYGYTF.

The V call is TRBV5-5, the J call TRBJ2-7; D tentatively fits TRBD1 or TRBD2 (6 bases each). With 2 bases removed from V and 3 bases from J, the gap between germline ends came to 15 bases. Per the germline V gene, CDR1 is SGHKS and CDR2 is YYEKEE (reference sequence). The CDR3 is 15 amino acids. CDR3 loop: CASSFRGRGLYEQYF. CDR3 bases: TGTGCCAGCAGCTTTCGCGGACGGGGGCTCTACGAGCAGTACTTC.

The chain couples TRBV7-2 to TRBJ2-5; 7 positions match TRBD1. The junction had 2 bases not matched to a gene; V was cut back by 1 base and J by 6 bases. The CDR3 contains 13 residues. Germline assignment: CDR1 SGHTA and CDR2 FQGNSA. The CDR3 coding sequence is TGTGCCAGCAGCTTAGTACAGGGGCAGACCCAGTACTTC. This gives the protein CASSLVQGQTQYF.

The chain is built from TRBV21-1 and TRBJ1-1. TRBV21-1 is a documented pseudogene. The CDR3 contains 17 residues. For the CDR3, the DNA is TGTGCCAGCAGCAAAGTCGGGAGGGGAGGTGGGGACACTGAAGCTTTCTTT. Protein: CASSKVGRGGGDTEAFF.

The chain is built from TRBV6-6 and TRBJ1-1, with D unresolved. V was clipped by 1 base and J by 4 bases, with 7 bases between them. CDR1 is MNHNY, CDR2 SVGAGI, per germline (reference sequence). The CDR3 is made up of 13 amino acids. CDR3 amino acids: CASSYLISTEAFF. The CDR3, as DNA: TGTGCCAGCAGTTACTTAATAAGCACTGAAGCTTTCTTT.

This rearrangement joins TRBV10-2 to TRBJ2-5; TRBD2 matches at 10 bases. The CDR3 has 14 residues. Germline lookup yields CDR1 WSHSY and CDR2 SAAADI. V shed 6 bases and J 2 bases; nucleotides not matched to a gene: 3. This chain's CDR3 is CASRASGRQETQYF. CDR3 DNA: TGCGCCAGCAGGGCTAGCGGGAGACAAGAGACCCAGTACTTC.

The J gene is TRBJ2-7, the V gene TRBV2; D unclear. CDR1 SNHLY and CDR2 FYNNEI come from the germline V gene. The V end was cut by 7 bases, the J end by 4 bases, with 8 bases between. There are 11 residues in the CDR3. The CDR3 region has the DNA TGTGCCAGCACCCCTAGATACGAGCAGTACTTC. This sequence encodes CASTPRYEQYF.

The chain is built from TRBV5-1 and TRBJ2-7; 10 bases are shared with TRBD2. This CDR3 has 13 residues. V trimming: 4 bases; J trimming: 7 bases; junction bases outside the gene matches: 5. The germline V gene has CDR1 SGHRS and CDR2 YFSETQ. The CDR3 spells CASSAKLAGEQYF. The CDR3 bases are TGCGCCAGCAGCGCAAAACTAGCGGGAGAGCAGTACTTC.

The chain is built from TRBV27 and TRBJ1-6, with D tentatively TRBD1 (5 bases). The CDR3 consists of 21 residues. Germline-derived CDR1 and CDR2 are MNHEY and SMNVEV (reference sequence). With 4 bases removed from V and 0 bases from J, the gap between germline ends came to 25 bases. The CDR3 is CASSSSQGRSSQSSYNSPLHF. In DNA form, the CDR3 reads TGTGCCAGCAGTTCATCCCAGGGCCGCTCGTCTCAAAGCTCCTATAATTCACCCCTCCACTTT.

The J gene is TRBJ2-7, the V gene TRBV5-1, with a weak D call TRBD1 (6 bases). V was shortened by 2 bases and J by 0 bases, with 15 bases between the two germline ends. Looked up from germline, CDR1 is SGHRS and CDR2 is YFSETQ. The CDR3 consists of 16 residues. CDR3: CASSFTRTVSSYEQYF. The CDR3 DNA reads TGCGCCAGCAGCTTTACCCGGACAGTTAGCTCCTACGAGCAGTACTTC.

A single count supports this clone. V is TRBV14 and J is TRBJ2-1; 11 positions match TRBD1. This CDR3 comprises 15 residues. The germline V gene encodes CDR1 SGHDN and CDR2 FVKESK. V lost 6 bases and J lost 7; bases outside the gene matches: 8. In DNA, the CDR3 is TGTGCCAGCAGTCGAGGACAGGGGGCTCGGAATGAGCAGTTCTTC. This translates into CASSRGQGARNEQFF.

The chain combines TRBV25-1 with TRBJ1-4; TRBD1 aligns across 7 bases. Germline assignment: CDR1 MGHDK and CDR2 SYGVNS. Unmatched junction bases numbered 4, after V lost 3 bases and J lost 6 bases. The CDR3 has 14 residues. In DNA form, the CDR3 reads TGTGCCAGCAGTGACGACAGGGCGTATGAAAAACTGTTTTTT. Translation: CASSDDRAYEKLFF.

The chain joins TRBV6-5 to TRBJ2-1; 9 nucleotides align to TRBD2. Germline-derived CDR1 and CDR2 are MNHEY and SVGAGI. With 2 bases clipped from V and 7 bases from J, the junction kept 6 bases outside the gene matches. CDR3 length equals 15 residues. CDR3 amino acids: CASSYGAGGMNEQFF. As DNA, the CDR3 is TGTGCCAGCAGTTACGGGGCGGGGGGGATGAATGAGCAGTTCTTC.

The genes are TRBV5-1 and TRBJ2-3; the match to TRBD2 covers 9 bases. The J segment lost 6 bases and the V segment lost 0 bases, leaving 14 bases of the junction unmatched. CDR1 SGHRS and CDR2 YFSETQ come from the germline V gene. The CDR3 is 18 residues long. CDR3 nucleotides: TGCGCCAGCAGCTTGGGACTAGCGGAGTCCGGGGAGTGGGATACGCAGTATTTT. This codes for CASSLGLAESGEWDTQYF.

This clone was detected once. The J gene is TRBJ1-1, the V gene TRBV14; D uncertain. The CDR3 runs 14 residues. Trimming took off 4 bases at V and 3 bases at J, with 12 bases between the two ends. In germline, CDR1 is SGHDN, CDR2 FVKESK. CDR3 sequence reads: CASSPRRADTEAFF. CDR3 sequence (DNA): TGTGCCAGCAGCCCTCGGAGAGCAGACACTGAAGCTTTCTTT.

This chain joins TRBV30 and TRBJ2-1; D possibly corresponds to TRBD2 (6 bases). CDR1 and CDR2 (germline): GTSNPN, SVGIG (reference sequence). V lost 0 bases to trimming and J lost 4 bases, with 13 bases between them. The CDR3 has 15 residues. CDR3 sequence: CAWSVRGYLYNEQFF. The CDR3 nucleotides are TGTGCCTGGAGTGTTCGGGGGTACTTGTACAATGAGCAGTTCTTC.

CDR3 protein: CASSPIGRAAGETYEQYF. Here the CDR3 DNA reads TGTGCCAGCAGCCCCATCGGGAGAGCGGCGGGGGAAACCTACGAGCAGTACTTC. The chain couples TRBV11-2 to TRBJ2-7, with TRBD2 matching over 7 bases. Germline CDR1 reads SGHAT; CDR2 reads FQNNGV. J was trimmed by 2 bases and V by 5 bases; bases with no gene match: 18. CDR3 length equals 18 residues.

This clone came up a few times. The CDR3 sequence is CASSWTVNTEAFF. The CDR3 DNA reads as TGTGCCAGCAGCTGGACAGTGAACACTGAAGCTTTCTTT. The chain employs TRBV6-5 and TRBJ1-1, with TRBD1 as a possible D gene (6 bases). The CDR3 is 13 amino acids. Trimming pared 6 bases from V and 0 bases from J, leaving 8 bases between. CDR1 is MNHEY, CDR2 SVGAGI, per germline.